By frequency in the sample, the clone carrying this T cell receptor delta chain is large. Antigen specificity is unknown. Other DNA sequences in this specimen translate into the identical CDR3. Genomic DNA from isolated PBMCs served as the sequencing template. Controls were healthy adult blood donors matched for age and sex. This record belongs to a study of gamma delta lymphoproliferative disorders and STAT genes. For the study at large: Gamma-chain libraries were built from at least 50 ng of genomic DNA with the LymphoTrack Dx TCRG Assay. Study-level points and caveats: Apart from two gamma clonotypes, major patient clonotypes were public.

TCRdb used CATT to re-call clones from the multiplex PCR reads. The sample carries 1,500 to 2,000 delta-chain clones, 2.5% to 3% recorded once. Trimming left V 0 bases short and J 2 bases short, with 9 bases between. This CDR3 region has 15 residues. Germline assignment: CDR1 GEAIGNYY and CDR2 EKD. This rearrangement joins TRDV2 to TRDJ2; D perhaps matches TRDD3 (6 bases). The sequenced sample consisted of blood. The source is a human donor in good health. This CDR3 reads CACDTGLGLTAQLFF. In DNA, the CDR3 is TGTGCCTGTGACACCGGACTGGGATTGACAGCACAACTCTTCTTT.